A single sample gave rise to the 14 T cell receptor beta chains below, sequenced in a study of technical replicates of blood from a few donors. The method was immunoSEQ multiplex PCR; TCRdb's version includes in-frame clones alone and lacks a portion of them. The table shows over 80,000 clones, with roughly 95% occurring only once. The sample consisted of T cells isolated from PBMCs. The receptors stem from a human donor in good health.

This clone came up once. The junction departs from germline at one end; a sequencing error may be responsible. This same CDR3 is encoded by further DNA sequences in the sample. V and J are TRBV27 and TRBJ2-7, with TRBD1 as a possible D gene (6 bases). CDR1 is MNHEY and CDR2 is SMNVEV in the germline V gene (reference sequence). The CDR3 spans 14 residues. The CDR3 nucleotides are TGTGCCAGCAGTCCGACAGGTTACTCCTACGAGCAGTACTTT. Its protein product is CASSPTGYSYEQYF.

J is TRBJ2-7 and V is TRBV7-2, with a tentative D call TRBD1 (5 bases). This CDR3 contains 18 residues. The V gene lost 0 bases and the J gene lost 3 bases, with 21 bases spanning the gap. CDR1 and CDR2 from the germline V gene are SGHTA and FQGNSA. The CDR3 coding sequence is TGTGCCAGCAGCTTAGCCTTGACAGCCGCGCTTTGGGGCTACGAGCAGTACTTC. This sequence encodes CASSLALTAALWGYEQYF.

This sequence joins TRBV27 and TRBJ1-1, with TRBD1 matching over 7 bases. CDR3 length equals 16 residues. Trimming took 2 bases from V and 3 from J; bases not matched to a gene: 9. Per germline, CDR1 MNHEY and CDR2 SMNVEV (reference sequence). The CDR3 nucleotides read TGTGCCAGCAGTTTAGCCTCTAGGGACAGCGACACTGAAGCTTTCTTT. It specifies CASSLASRDSDTEAFF.

This CDR3 is CASSKVEVGYEQYF. Written as DNA, the CDR3 is TGTGCCAGCAGCAAAGTGGAGGTTGGGTACGAGCAGTACTTC. This chain uses TRBV21-1 with TRBJ2-7; the table names TRBD2, a call not compared with the DNA. TRBV21-1 is given as a pseudogene. This CDR3 is 14 amino acids long.

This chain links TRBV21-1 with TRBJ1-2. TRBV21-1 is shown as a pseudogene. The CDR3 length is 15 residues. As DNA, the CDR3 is TGTGCCAGCAAGGGGAGGGCTCACCCCTACTATGGCTACACCTTC. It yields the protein CASKGRAHPYYGYTF.

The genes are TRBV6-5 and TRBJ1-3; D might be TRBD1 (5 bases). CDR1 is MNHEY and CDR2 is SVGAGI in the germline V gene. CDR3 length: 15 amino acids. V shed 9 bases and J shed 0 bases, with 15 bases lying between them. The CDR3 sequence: CASRGKAYSGNTIYF. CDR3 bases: TGTGCCAGTAGGGGTAAAGCTTACTCTGGAAACACCATATATTTT.

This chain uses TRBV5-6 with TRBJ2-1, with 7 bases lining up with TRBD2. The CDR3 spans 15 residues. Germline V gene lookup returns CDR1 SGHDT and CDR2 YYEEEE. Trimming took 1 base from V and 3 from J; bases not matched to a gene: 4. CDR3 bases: TGTGCCAGCAGCTTGTTTCTAGCGGTCTACAATGAGCAGTTCTTC. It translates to CASSLFLAVYNEQFF.

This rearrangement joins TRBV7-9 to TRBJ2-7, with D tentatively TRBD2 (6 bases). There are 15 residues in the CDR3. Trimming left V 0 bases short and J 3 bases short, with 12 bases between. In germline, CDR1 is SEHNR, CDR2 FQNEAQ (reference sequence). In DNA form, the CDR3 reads TGTGCCAGCAGCTTAGCGTGGGAGGAGGGCTACGAGCAGTACTTC. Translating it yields CASSLAWEEGYEQYF.

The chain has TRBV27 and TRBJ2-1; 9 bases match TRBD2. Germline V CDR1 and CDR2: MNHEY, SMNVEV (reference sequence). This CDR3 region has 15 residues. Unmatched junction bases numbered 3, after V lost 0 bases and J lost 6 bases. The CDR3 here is CASSLSLAGANEQFF. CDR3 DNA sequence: TGTGCCAGCAGTTTATCTTTAGCGGGGGCCAATGAGCAGTTCTTC.

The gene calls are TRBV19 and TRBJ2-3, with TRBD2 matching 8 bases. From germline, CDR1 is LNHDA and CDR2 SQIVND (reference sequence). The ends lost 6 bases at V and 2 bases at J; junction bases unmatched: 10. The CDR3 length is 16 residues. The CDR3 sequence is CASSQLAETSTDTQYF. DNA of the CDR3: TGTGCCAGTAGCCAACTAGCGGAAACTTCCACAGATACGCAGTATTTT.

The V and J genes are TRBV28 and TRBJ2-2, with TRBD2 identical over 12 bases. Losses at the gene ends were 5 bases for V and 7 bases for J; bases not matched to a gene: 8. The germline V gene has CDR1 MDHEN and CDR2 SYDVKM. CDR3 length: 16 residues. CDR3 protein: CASSPLTSGGGGELFF. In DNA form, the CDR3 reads TGTGCCAGCAGTCCCCTGACTAGCGGGGGAGGCGGGGAGCTGTTTTTT.

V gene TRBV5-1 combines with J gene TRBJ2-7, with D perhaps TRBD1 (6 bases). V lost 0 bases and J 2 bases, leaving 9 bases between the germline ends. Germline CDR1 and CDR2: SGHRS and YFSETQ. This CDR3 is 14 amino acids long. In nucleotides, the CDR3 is TGCGCCAGCAGCTTGGTGGGACAAGCCTACGAGCAGTACTTC. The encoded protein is CASSLVGQAYEQYF.

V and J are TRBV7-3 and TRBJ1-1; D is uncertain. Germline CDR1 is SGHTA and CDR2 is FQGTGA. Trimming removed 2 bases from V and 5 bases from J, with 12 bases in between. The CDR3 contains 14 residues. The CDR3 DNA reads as TGTGCCAGCAGCTTATTCCCCCGAGAAACTGAAGCTTTCTTT. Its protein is CASSLFPRETEAFF.

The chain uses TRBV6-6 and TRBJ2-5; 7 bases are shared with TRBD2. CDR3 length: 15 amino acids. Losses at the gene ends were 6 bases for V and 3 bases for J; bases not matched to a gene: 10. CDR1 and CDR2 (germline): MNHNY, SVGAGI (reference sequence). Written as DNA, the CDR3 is TGTGCCAGCAGCCGCCCCGGGACTACCAAAGAGACCCAGTACTTC. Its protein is CASSRPGTTKETQYF.